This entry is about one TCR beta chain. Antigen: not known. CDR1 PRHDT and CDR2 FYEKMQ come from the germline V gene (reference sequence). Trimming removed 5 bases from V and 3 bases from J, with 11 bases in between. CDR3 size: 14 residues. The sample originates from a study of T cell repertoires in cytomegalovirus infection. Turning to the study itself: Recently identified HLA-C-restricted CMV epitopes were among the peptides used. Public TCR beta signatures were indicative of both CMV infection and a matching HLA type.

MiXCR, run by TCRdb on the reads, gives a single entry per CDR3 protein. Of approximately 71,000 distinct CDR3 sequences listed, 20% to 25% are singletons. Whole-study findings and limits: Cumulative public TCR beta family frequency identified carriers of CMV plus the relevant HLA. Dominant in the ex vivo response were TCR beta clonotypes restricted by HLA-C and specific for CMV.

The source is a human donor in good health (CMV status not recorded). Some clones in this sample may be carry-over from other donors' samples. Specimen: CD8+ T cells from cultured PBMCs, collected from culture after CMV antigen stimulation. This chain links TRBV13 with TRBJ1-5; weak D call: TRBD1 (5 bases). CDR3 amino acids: CASSLGPTNQPQHF. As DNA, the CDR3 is TGTGCCAGCAGCCTGGGACCGACCAATCAGCCCCAGCATTTT. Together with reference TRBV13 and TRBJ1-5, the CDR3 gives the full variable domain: AAGVIQSPRHLIKEKRETATLKCYPIPRHDTVYWYQQGPGQDPQFLISFYEKMQSDKGSIPDRFSAQQFSDYHSELNMSSLELGDSALYFCASSLGPTNQPQHFGDGTRLSIL.